This passage covers 25 T cell receptor beta chains from one sample sequenced in a study of T cell repertoires in cytomegalovirus infection. MiXCR, applied by TCRdb to the reads, yields one record per CDR3 protein. The repertoire holds under 850,000 distinct CDR3 sequences, with 33% as singletons. Their recognized antigens are unknown. The sample in question was cultured PBMCs, obtained from culture after CMV antigen stimulation. All receptors come from a human donor in good health (CMV status not recorded). Some clones in this sample may be carry-over from other donors' samples.

This clonotype was seen a few times. The chain links TRBV10-3 to TRBJ1-2; no clear D. Germline CDR1 is ENHRY and CDR2 is SYGVKD. With 7 bases removed from V and 4 bases from J, the gap between germline ends came to 10 bases. The CDR3 has 12 amino acids. CDR3 amino acids: CAITPSGYGYTF. The CDR3 coding sequence is TGTGCCATCACGCCCTCCGGCTATGGCTACACCTTC.

On this clonotype itself: Since a much larger clone is just one base distant, this may be a read error. The chain has TRBV7-8 and TRBJ1-2; TRBD1 matches at 9 bases. Germline V gene data show CDR1 as SGHVS and CDR2 as FQNEAQ. The CDR3 length is 15 residues. The CDR3 DNA follows: TGTGCCAGCAGCTTCACAGGGGGCGCTGGCTATGACTACACCTTC. Protein sequence: CASSFTGGAGYDYTF.

V gene TRBV5-1 combines with J gene TRBJ1-6; no clear D. This CDR3 contains 14 residues. The V and J ends lost 0 bases and 6 bases respectively, with 7 bases between them. From germline, CDR1 is SGHRS and CDR2 YFSETQ. The CDR3 DNA is TGCGCCAGCAGCTTGGAAGGTGTTAATTCACCCCTCCACTTT. Translated: CASSLEGVNSPLHF.

Here the CDR3 reads CASSSGQASQETQYF. The DNA for the CDR3 is TGTGCCAGCAGCTCCGGACAGGCCTCTCAAGAGACCCAGTACTTC. The chain links TRBV7-9 to TRBJ2-5; 7 positions match TRBD1. This CDR3 has 15 residues. Germline assignment: CDR1 SEHNR and CDR2 FQNEAQ (reference sequence). V was clipped by 4 bases and J by 2 bases; unmatched bases: 7.

This chain joins TRBV4-2 and TRBJ1-5, with no clear D. This CDR3 has 14 residues. The V and J ends lost 1 base and 6 bases respectively, with 10 bases between them. Germline CDR1 LGHNA, CDR2 YNFKEQ. DNA of the CDR3: TGTGCCAGCAGCCAAGGAGAGGACGGTCAGCCCCAGCATTTT. It encodes CASSQGEDGQPQHF.

This clonotype has a handful of counts. This chain links TRBV6-4 with TRBJ2-3; tentatively, D is TRBD2 (5 bases). Deletions cut 2 bases from V and 2 bases from J, with 14 bases between. The CDR3 consists of 16 residues. Germline V gives CDR1 MRHNA, CDR2 SNTAGT. The CDR3 is CASSDQPLADTDTQYF. The CDR3 region has the DNA TGTGCCAGCAGTGACCAACCGCTAGCAGACACAGATACGCAGTATTTT.

The V call is TRBV5-1, the J call TRBJ2-1; 10 bases fit TRBD2. With 7 bases clipped from V and 5 bases from J, the junction kept 3 bases outside the gene matches. The length of the CDR3 is 13 residues. Germline assignment: CDR1 SGHRS and CDR2 YFSETQ. The CDR3 protein is CASGLAGDNEQFF. The CDR3 nucleotides read TGCGCCAGCGGCCTAGCGGGGGACAATGAGCAGTTCTTC.

The CDR3 DNA reads as TGCGCCAGCAGCCAAAATAGCGGGAGAGGGGAGACCCAGTACTTC. Its protein is CASSQNSGRGETQYF. This chain links TRBV4-3 with TRBJ2-5, with 9 nucleotides matching TRBD2. Looked up from germline, CDR1 is LGHNA and CDR2 is YSLEER. CDR3 size: 15 residues. V dropped 2 bases and J dropped 5; count of bases not matched to a gene: 6.

The chain uses TRBV4-1 and TRBJ1-1; D unresolved. This CDR3 region has 14 residues. Looked up from germline, CDR1 is MGHRA and CDR2 is YSYEKL. V was cut by 7 bases and J by 2 bases, with 14 bases left in between. Written as DNA, the CDR3 is TGCGCCAGCACCCCAACAGCTGGTAACACTGAAGCTTTCTTT. Translation: CASTPTAGNTEAFF.

There are a few counts of this clonotype. V is TRBV5-6 and J is TRBJ2-3; 13 nucleotides match TRBD2. In germline, CDR1 is SGHDT, CDR2 YYEEEE. The CDR3 has 17 amino acids. V dropped 5 bases and J dropped 2; count of bases not matched to a gene: 8. The CDR3 loop is CASSHGLAGAYTDTQYF. The CDR3 nucleotides read TGTGCCAGCAGTCATGGACTAGCGGGGGCCTACACAGATACGCAGTATTTT.

The chain couples TRBV25-1 to TRBJ2-2; TRBD2 matches at 8 bases. The CDR3 spans 20 residues. V was clipped by 2 bases and J by 1 base; unmatched bases: 15. Germline V lookup: CDR1 MGHDK, CDR2 SYGVNS. CDR3 nucleotide sequence: TGTGCCAGCAGTGAAAGGGATAGCGGGAATGTTAAGAGGAACACCGGGGAGCTGTTTTTT. Its protein product is CASSERDSGNVKRNTGELFF.

This rearrangement joins TRBV5-1 to TRBJ2-7, with 9 bases matching TRBD1. V lost 2 bases, J lost 5 bases, and 8 bases stayed unmatched. The CDR3 consists of 15 residues. The germline CDR1 and CDR2 sequences are SGHRS and YFSETQ. CDR3 sequence (DNA): TGCGCCAGCAGCTTCGCCGGGACAGGGACTCACGAGCAGTACTTC. Its translation is CASSFAGTGTHEQYF.

This clonotype was observed a few times. This chain links TRBV7-9 with TRBJ2-7; TRBD1 is a possible D gene (6 bases). V shed 6 bases and J shed 4 bases, with 10 bases lying between them. This CDR3 is built from 12 residues. The germline V gene encodes CDR1 SEHNR and CDR2 FQNEAQ (reference sequence). In DNA, the CDR3 is TGTGCCAGCAGAGAGGACAGATACGAGCAGTACTTC. Amino acid sequence: CASREDRYEQYF.

V is TRBV7-9 and J is TRBJ2-5; maybe TRBD1 (6 bases). The germline gives CDR1 SEHNR, CDR2 FQNEAQ (reference sequence). The CDR3 has 12 residues. CDR3 bases: TGTAGTGGAGGCAGGGGCCAAGAGACCCAGTACTTC. Residues: CSGGRGQETQYF.

The rearrangement joins TRBV15 to TRBJ2-7; D may be TRBD2 (7 bases). The V end lost 3 bases, the J end lost 3 bases, and 15 bases lay between the germline ends. The CDR3 has 15 amino acids. Germline lookup yields CDR1 LNHNV and CDR2 YYDKDF (reference sequence). In DNA form, the CDR3 reads TGTGCCACCAGCAGCGAGGGGGGGGTCGGCTACGAGCAGTACTTC. As protein: CATSSEGGVGYEQYF.

The chain carries TRBV12-3 or TRBV12-4 and TRBJ1-3, with 7 bases fitting TRBD1. With V trimmed by 1 base and J by 8 bases, 8 bases remained unmatched. This CDR3 region has 15 residues. The CDR3 reads CASSLETGTGDTIYF. CDR3 bases: TGTGCCAGCAGTTTAGAGACAGGGACTGGGGACACCATATATTTT.

The chain has TRBV20-1 and TRBJ2-3; D ambiguous. The V and J ends lost 6 bases and 0 bases respectively, with 16 bases between them. This CDR3 comprises 15 residues. Germline V lookup: CDR1 DFQATT, CDR2 SNEGSKA (reference sequence). CDR3 sequence: CSAHARRHSTDTQYF. The CDR3 DNA reads as TGCAGTGCCCACGCAAGACGACATAGCACAGATACGCAGTATTTT.

In DNA, the CDR3 is TGTGCCAGCAGCCCGGAGAGCGGGGGTTACAATGAGCAGTTCTTC. Its protein is CASSPESGGYNEQFF. This sequence joins TRBV7-7 and TRBJ2-1; 8 nucleotides align to TRBD2. The ends lost 5 bases at V and 4 bases at J; junction bases unmatched: 7. The CDR3 runs to 15 residues. Looked up from germline, CDR1 is SSHAT and CDR2 is FNYEAQ (reference sequence).

This clonotype has ten or more counts. The chain combines TRBV7-8 with TRBJ1-1; possibly TRBD1 for D (5 bases). The CDR3 covers 14 residues. CDR1 SGHVS and CDR2 FQNEAQ come from the germline V gene. Trimming cost V 5 bases and J 5 bases, with 15 bases left between them. The CDR3 DNA is TGTGCCAGCAGCGTCGGGGACCCTCGGACTGAAGCTTTCTTT. This encodes CASSVGDPRTEAFF. Variable domain in full (rest from reference TRBV7-8 and TRBJ1-1): GAGVSQSPRYKVAKRGQDVALRCDPISGHVSLFWYQQALGQGPEFLTYFQNEAQLDKSGLPSDRFFAERPEGSVSTLKIQRTQQEDSAVYLCASSVGDPRTEAFFGQGTRLTVV.

J is TRBJ1-1 and V is TRBV6-8; D is ambiguous. The length of the CDR3 is 13 residues. V gave up 0 bases and J gave up 6 bases, with 8 bases separating them. Germline lookup yields CDR1 MNHGY and CDR2 SAAAGT. The CDR3 coding sequence is TGTGCCAGCAGTTACTCGGTCGGGGCTGAAGCTTTCTTT. Residues: CASSYSVGAEAFF.

This clonotype was picked up a small number of times. CDR3 nucleotides: TGTGCCAGCAGTTTATTAGGACAGGAGGACGGGGAGCTGTTTTTT. Residues: CASSLLGQEDGELFF. This sequence joins TRBV28 and TRBJ2-2; TRBD1 aligns across 7 bases. The CDR3 contains 15 residues. The germline CDR1 and CDR2 sequences are MDHEN and SYDVKM. The V gene end was trimmed by 1 base and the J gene end by 7 bases; junction bases not matched to a gene: 6. The variable domain in full, completed from reference TRBV28 and TRBJ2-2, reads DVKVTQSSRYLVKRTGEKVFLECVQDMDHENMFWYRQDPGLGLRLIYFSYDVKMKEKGDIPEGYSVSREKKERFSLILESASTNQTSMYLCASSLLGQEDGELFFGEGSRLTVL.

This chain links TRBV12-3 or TRBV12-4 with TRBJ1-5; 8 bases map to TRBD1. V trimming: 6 bases; J trimming: 4 bases; junction bases outside the gene matches: 11. The CDR3 length is 16 residues. CDR3 DNA: TGTGCCAGCAGCCCGACTGGCAGGGGGCTTAATCAGCCCCAGCATTTT. It yields the protein CASSPTGRGLNQPQHF.

This sequence joins TRBV28 and TRBJ1-5, with a tentative D call TRBD1 (5 bases). The CDR3 runs to 17 residues. CDR1 MDHEN and CDR2 SYDVKM come from the germline V gene. V was clipped by 7 bases and J by 3 bases, with 22 bases between them. The CDR3 here is CASTSPPGRMNNQPQHF. In nucleotides, the CDR3 is TGTGCCAGCACCTCTCCCCCGGGACGGATGAACAATCAGCCCCAGCATTTT. Variable domain in full (rest from reference TRBV28 and TRBJ1-5): DVKVTQSSRYLVKRTGEKVFLECVQDMDHENMFWYRQDPGLGLRLIYFSYDVKMKEKGDIPEGYSVSREKKERFSLILESASTNQTSMYLCASTSPPGRMNNQPQHFGDGTRLSIL.

This clonotype was recorded a few times. This rearrangement joins TRBV6-5 to TRBJ1-2, with D maybe TRBD1 (5 bases). Per the germline V gene, CDR1 is MNHEY and CDR2 is SVGAGI. The CDR3 contains 13 residues. V lost 7 bases and J lost 5, with 14 bases in between. CDR3 nucleotide sequence: TGTGCCAGCACTAGGGACCCAGATTATGGCTACACCTTC. It is translated as CASTRDPDYGYTF.

The table lists this clonotype with a few counts. The gene calls are TRBV5-4 and TRBJ1-1; the D is unclear. This CDR3 comprises 14 residues. Looked up from germline, CDR1 is SGHNT and CDR2 is YYREEE (reference sequence). Trimming pared 0 bases from V and 3 bases from J, leaving 9 bases between. The CDR3 spells CASSLGAMDTEAFF. In nucleotides, the CDR3 is TGTGCCAGCAGCTTGGGGGCTATGGACACTGAAGCTTTCTTT. Full variable domain (missing parts from reference TRBV5-4 and TRBJ1-1): ETGVTQSPTHLIKTRGQQVTLRCSSQSGHNTVSWYQQALGQGPQFIFQYYREEENGRGNFPPRFSGLQFPNYSSELNVNALELDDSALYLCASSLGAMDTEAFFGQGTRLTVV.